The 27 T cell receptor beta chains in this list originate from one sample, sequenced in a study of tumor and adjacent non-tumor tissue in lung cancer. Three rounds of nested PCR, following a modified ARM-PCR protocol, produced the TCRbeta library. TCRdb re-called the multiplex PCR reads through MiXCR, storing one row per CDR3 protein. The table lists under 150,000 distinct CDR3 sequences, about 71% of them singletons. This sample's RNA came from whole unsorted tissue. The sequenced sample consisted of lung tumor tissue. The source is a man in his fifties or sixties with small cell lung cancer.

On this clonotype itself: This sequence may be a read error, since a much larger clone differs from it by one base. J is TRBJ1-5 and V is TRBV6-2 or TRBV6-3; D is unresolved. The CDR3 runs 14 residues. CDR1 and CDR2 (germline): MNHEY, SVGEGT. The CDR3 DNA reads TGTGCCAGCAGTTATTCGAGTTTGAATCAGCCCCAGCTTTTT. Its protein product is CASSYSSLNQPQLF.

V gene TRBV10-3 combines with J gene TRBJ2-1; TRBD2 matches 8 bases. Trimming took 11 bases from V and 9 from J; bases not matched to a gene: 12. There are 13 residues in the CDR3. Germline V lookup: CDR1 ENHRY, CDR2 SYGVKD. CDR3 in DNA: TGTGCCGTTTCGGGAGGGGCAGAGATTGAGCAGTTCTTC. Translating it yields CAVSGGAEIEQFF.

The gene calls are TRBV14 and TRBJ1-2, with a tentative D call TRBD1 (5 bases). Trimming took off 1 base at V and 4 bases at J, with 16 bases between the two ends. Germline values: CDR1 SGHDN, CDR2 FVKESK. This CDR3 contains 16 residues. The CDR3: CASSQVGGWSPYGYTF. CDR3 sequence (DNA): TGTGCCAGCAGCCAAGTCGGGGGATGGAGTCCCTATGGCTACACCTTC.

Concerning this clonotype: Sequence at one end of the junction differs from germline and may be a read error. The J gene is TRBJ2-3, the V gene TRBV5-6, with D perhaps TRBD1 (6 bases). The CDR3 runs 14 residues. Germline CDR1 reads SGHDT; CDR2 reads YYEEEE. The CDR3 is CASNGGTSTDMQYF. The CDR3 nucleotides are TGTGCCAGCAATGGTGGGACAAGCACAGATATGCAGTATTTT.

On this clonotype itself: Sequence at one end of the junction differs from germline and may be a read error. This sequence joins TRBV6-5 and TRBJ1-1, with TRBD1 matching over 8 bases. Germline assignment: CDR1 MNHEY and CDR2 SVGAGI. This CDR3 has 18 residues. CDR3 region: CASSLTSPSGQASTEAFF. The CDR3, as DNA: TGCGCCAGCAGTTTAACATCCCCTTCGGGACAGGCGAGCACTGAAGCTTTCTTT.

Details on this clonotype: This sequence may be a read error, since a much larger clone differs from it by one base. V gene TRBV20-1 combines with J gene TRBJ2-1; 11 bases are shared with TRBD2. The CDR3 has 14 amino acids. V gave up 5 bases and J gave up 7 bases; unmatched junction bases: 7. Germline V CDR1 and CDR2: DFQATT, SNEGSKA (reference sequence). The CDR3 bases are TGCAGTGCTTCGACTAGCGGGGTGGGGAATGAGCAGTTCTTC. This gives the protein CSASTSGVGNEQFF.

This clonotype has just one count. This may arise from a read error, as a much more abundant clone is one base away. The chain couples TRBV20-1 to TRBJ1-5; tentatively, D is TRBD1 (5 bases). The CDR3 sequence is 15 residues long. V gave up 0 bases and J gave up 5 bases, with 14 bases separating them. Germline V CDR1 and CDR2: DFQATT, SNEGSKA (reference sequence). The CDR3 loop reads CSAREGEISDQPQHF. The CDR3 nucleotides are TGCAGTGCTAGAGAGGGGGAGATAAGCGATCAGCCCCAGCATTTT.

This chain's CDR3 is CMYEHNTEAFF. In DNA form, the CDR3 reads TGCATGTACGAACACAACACTGAAGCTTTCTTT. This sequence joins TRBV29-1 and TRBJ1-1, with D unclear. CDR3 length: 11 amino acids. Germline CDR1 is SQVTM and CDR2 is ANQGSEA.

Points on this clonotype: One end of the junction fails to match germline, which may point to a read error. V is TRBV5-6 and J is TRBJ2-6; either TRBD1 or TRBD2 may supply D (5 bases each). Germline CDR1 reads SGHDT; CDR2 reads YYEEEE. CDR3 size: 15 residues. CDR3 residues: CASSSDNSGASVLTF. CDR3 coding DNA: TGTGCCAGCAGCTCAGACAATTCCGGGGCCAGCGTCCTGACTTTC.

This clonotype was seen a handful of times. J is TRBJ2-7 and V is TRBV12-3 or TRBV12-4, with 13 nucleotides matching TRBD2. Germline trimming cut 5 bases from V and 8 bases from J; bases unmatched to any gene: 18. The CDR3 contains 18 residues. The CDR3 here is CASSLRRLTSGRPPQQYF. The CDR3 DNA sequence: TGTGCCAGCAGTCTAAGGCGGCTGACTAGCGGGAGGCCACCCCAGCAGTACTTC.

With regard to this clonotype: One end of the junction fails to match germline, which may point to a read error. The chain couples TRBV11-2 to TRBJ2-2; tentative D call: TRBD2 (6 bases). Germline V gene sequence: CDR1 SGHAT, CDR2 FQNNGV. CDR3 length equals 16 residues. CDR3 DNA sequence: TGTGCCAGCAACCGCGAGAGCGGGCGGAACACCGGGGAGCCGTTTTTT. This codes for CASNRESGRNTGEPFF. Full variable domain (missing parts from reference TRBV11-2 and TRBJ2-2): EAGVAQSPRYKIIEKRQSVAFWCNPISGHATLYWYQQILGQGPKLLIQFQNNGVVDDSQLPKDRFSAERLKGVDSTLKIQPAKLEDSAVYLCASNRESGRNTGEPFFGEGSRLTVL.

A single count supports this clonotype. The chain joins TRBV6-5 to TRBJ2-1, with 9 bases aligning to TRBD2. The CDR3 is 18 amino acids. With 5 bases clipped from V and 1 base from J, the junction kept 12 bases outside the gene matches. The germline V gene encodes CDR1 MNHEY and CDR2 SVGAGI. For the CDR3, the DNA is TGTGCCAGCAGTGTCCGCGCTAGCGGGAAGGCGTCCTACAATGAGCAGTTCTTC. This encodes CASSVRASGKASYNEQFF.

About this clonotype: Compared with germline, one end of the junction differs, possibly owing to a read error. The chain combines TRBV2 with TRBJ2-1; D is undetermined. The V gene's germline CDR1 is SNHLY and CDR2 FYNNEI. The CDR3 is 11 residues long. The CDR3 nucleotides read TGTGCCAGCGGCTACATGGCTGAGCAGATCTTC. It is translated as CASGYMAEQIF.

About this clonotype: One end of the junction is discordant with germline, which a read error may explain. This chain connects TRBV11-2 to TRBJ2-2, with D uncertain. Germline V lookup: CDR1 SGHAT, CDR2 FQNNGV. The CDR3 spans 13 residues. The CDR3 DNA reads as TGTGCCAGCAGCTTAGGGGTGGCCGAGGAGCTATTTTTT. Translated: CASSLGVAEELFF.

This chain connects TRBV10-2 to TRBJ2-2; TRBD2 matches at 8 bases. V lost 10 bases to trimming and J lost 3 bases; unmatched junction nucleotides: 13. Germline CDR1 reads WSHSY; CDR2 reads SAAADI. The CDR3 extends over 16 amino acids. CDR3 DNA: TGCGCCAACAGAAACACCCGGCGGGGGGACACCGGGGAGCTGTTTTTT. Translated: CANRNTRRGDTGELFF.

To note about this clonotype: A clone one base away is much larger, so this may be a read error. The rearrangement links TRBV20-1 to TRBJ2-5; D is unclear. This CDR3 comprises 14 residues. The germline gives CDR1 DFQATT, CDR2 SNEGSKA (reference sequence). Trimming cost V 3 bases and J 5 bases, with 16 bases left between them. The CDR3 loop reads CSASPLVERETQYF. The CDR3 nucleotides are TGCAGTGCTAGTCCTTTGGTGGAGAGGGAGACCCAGTACTTC.

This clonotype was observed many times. For the CDR3, the DNA is TGCAGCGTACCTCCCACCGGGAAAGAGACCCAGTACTTC. Translated: CSVPPTGKETQYF. V is TRBV29-1 and J is TRBJ2-5, with TRBD2 as a possible D gene (5 bases). Looked up from germline, CDR1 is SQVTM and CDR2 is ANQGSEA. V shed 6 bases and J shed 3 bases, with 14 bases lying between them. The CDR3 length is 13 residues.

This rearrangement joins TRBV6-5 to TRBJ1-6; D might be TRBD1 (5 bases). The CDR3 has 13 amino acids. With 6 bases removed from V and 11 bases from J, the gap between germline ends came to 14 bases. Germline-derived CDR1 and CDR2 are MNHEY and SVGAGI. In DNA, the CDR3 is TGTGCCAGCAGACAGGTTGAAGATCCACCCCTCCACTTT. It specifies CASRQVEDPPLHF.

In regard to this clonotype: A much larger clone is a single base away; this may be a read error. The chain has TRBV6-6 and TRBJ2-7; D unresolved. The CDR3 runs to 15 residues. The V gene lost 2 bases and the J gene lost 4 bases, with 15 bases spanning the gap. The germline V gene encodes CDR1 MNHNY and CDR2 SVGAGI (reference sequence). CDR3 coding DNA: TGTGCCAGCAGTTACAGAGAAATTCAGGAATACGAGCAGTACTTC. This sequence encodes CASSYREIQEYEQYF.

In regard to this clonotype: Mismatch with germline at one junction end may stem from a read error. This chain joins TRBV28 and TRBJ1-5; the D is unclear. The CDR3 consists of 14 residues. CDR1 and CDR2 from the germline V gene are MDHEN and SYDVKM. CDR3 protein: CASPLSTTRQTQHF. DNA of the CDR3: TGTGCCAGCCCGTTATCGACGACGCGTCAGACCCAGCATTTT.

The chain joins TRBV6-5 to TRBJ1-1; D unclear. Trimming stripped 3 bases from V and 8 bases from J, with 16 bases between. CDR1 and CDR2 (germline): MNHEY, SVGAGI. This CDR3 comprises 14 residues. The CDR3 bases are TGTGCCAGCAGTTATAGGCGGCTAGAGAGCGAAGCTTTCTTT. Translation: CASSYRRLESEAFF.

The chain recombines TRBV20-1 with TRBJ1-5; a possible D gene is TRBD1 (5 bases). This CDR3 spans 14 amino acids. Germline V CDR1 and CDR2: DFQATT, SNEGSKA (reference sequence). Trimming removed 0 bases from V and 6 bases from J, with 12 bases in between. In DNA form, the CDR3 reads TGCAGTGCTAGAGATCCCCGGGGCTCTCAGCCCCAGCATTTT. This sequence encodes CSARDPRGSQPQHF.

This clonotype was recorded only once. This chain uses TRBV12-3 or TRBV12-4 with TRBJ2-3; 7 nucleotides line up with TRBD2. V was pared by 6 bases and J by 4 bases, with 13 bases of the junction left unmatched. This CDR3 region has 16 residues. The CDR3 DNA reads TGTGCCAGCAGATTATGGGGGGGGTGGCGTCCAGATACGCAGTATTTT. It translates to CASRLWGGWRPDTQYF.

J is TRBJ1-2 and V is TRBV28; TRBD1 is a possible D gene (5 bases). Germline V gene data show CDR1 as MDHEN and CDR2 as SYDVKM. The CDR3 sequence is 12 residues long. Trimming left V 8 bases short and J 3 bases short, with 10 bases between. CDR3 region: CASGGAYYGYTF. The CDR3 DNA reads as TGTGCCAGCGGTGGGGCGTACTATGGCTACACCTTC.

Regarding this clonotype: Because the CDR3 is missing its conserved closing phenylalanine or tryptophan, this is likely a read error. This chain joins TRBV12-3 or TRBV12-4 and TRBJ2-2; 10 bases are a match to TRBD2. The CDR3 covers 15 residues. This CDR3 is CASSPGTSVSGELFI. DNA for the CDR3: TGTGCCAGCAGTCCCGGGACTAGCGTGTCCGGTGAGCTGTTTATT.

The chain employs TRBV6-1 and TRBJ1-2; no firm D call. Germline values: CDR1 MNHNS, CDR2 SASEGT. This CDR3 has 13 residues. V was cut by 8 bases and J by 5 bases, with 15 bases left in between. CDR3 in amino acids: CASCVRNDYGYTF. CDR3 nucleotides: TGTGCCAGCTGTGTACGGAATGATTATGGCTACACCTTC.

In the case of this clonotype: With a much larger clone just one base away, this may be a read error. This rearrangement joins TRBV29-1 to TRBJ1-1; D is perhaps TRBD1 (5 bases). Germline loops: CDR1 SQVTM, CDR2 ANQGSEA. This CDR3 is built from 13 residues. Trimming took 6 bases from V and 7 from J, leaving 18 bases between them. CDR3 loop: CSVERGFDIEAFF. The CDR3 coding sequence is TGCAGCGTCGAAAGGGGTTTCGACATTGAAGCTTTCTTT.